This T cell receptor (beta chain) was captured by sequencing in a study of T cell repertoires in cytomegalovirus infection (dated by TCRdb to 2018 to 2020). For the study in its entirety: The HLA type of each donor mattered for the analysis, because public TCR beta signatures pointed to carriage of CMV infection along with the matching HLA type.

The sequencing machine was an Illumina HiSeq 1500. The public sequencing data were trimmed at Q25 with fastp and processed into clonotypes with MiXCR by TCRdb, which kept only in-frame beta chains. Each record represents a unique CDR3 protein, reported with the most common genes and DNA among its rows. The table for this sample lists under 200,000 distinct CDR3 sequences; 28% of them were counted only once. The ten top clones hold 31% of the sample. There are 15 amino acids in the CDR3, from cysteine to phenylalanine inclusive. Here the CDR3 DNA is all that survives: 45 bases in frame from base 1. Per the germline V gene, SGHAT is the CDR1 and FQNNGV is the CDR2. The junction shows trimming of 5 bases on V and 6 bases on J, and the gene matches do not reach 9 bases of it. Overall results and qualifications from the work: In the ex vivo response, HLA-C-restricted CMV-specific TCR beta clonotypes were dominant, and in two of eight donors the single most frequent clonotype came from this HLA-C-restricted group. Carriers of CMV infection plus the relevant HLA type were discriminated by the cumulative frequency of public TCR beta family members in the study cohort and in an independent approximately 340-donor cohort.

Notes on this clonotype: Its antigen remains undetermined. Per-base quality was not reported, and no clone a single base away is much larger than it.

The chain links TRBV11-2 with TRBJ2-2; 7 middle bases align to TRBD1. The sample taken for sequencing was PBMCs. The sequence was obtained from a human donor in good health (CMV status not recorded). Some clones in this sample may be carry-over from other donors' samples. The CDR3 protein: CASSPRQGLAGELFF. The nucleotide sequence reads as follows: TGTGCCAGCAGCCCCCGACAGGGCCTGGCCGGGGAGCTGTTTTTT.